This TCR beta chain derives from a study of chemoradiotherapy in HPV16-positive cancers. Clones were read by immunoSEQ multiplex PCR, and TCRdb kept only the in-frame ones, dropping some. The data show several thousand clones, about 86% seen once. With regard to this clone: What it binds is not known.

Trimming removed 4 bases from V and 5 bases from J, with 12 bases in between. This CDR3 comprises 14 residues. The germline gives CDR1 SGDLS, CDR2 YYNGEE. Study-wide results and limits: Functional assays defining HPV-specific T cells used only two HPV16-positive patients.

This TCR was sampled from a human donor with HPV-associated anogenital cancer. The rearrangement joins TRBV9 to TRBJ2-2, with D hard to call. This specimen consisted of blood, obtained from a patient who underwent chemoradiotherapy. Written as DNA, the CDR3 is TGTGCCAGCAGCCCCATAGTGGGGACCGGGGAGCTGTTTTTT. Translated, it gives CASSPIVGTGELFF.